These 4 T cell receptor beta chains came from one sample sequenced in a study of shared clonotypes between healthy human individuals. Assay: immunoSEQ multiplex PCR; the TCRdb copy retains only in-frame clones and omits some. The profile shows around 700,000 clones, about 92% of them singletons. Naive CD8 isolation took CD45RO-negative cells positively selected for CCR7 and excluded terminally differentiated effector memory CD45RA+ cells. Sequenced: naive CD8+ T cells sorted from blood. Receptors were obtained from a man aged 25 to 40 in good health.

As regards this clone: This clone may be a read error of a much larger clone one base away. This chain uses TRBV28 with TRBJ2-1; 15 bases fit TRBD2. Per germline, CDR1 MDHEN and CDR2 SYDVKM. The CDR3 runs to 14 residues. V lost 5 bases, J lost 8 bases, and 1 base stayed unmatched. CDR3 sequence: CASSGLAGGYEQFF. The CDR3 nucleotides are TGTGCCAGCAGTGGACTAGCGGGAGGGTATGAGCAGTTCTTC.

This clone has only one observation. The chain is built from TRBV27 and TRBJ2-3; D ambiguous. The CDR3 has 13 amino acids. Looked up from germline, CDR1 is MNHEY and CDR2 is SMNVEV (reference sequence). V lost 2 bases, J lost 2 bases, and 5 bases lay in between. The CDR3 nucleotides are TGTGCCAGCAGTTTACGAGACACAGATACGCAGTATTTT. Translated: CASSLRDTDTQYF.

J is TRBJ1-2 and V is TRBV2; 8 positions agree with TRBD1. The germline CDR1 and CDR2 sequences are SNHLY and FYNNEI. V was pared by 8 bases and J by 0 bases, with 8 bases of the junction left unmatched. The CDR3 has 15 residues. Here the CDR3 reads CASFAQQGANYGYTF. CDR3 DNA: TGTGCCAGCTTCGCGCAACAGGGGGCTAACTATGGCTACACCTTC.

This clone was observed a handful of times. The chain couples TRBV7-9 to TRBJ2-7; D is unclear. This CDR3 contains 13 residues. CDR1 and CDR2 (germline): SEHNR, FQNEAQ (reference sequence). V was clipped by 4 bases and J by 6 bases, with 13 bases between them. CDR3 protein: CASSSDPAAEQYF. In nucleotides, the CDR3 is TGTGCCAGCAGCTCGGACCCTGCGGCCGAGCAGTACTTC.